This T cell receptor beta chain was documented in a study of T cells after yellow fever vaccination. The wider study: Those fractions that held only low numbers of cells were prepared using the SMART-Seq v4 Ultra Low Input RNA kit. Notes on the study in general: The study found a weaker secondary response that peaked faster, day 5 versus 15. Once the booster was given, most primary-vaccination clones reappeared, at about 97% for CD4 and over 70% for CD8.

There are a few counts of this clonotype. Its antigen is unknown. TCRdb processed the 5' RACE reads anew with MiXCR; each CDR3 protein has one entry. The sample includes 300,000 to 350,000 distinct CDR3 sequences, 3.5% to 4.5% of them seen just once. V lost 7 bases to trimming and J lost 3 bases, with 11 bases between them. This CDR3 region has 13 residues. The V gene's germline CDR1 is MNHNS and CDR2 SASEGT. The source material was PBMCs, sampled 15 days after the yellow fever booster vaccination. The receptor was derived from a man aged 18 to 29 who received the YFV17D yellow fever vaccine. J is TRBJ2-3 and V is TRBV6-1; D may be TRBD2 (5 bases). CDR3 sequence reads: CASKAAGTDTQYF. The CDR3 DNA follows: TGTGCCAGCAAGGCCGCGGGTACAGATACGCAGTATTTT.